The T cell receptor (beta chain) under discussion was sequenced for a study of T cell responses to AZD1222 COVID-19 vaccine. Germline V CDR1 and CDR2: MNHEY, SVGAGI. CDR3 length: 14 residues. The V gene lost 5 bases and the J gene lost 5 bases, with 16 bases spanning the gap. Overall study findings and caveats: Baseline testing showed seropositivity in only a handful of AZD1222 recipients. Mapped onto spike, vaccine-associated CD4 TCRs spanned it and were dominant at 160-218 and 743-854. Two AZD1222 doses significantly raised spike-specific TCR breadth and depth over controls. Donors skewed white British and female; clonal diversity was possibly underestimated.

With regard to this clone: Its matching antigen is unknown.

The protocol was immunoSEQ multiplex PCR, while the TCRdb copy is restricted to in-frame clones and leaves out a portion. The data show 95,000 or so clones, around nine tenths seen once. This chain connects TRBV6-5 to TRBJ2-7, with D perhaps matching TRBD2 (6 bases). This specimen consisted of peripheral blood, obtained on day 0 of AZD1222 vaccination. The source is an adult in good health. This CDR3 reads CASSPRWRTNEQYF. CDR3 in DNA: TGTGCCAGCAGTCCACGATGGCGGACTAACGAGCAGTACTTC.